This T cell receptor beta chain was captured in a study of T cell responses to AZD1222 COVID-19 vaccine. The method was immunoSEQ multiplex PCR; TCRdb's version includes in-frame clones alone and lacks a portion of them. This table has tens of thousands of clones, around 90% appearing once. This CDR3 region has 15 residues. Deletions cut 7 bases from V and 5 bases from J, with 20 bases between. CDR1 is LNHDA and CDR2 is SQIVND in the germline V gene (reference sequence). Findings and limits, study-wide: Reports say nearly half of spike-specific TCRs go after unmutated variant regions. Spike-spanning, vaccine-associated CD4 TCRs were dominant at 160-218 and 743-854.

This clone was seen only once. What it recognizes is unknown. The sample consisted of peripheral blood, taken on day 0 of AZD1222 vaccination. The receptor's source is an adult in good health. This chain uses TRBV19 with TRBJ2-5; D perhaps matches TRBD2 (5 bases). The CDR3 bases are TGTGCCAGTAAGGAAAAGGGAGTACCCCGGGAGACCCAGTACTTC. Residues: CASKEKGVPRETQYF.